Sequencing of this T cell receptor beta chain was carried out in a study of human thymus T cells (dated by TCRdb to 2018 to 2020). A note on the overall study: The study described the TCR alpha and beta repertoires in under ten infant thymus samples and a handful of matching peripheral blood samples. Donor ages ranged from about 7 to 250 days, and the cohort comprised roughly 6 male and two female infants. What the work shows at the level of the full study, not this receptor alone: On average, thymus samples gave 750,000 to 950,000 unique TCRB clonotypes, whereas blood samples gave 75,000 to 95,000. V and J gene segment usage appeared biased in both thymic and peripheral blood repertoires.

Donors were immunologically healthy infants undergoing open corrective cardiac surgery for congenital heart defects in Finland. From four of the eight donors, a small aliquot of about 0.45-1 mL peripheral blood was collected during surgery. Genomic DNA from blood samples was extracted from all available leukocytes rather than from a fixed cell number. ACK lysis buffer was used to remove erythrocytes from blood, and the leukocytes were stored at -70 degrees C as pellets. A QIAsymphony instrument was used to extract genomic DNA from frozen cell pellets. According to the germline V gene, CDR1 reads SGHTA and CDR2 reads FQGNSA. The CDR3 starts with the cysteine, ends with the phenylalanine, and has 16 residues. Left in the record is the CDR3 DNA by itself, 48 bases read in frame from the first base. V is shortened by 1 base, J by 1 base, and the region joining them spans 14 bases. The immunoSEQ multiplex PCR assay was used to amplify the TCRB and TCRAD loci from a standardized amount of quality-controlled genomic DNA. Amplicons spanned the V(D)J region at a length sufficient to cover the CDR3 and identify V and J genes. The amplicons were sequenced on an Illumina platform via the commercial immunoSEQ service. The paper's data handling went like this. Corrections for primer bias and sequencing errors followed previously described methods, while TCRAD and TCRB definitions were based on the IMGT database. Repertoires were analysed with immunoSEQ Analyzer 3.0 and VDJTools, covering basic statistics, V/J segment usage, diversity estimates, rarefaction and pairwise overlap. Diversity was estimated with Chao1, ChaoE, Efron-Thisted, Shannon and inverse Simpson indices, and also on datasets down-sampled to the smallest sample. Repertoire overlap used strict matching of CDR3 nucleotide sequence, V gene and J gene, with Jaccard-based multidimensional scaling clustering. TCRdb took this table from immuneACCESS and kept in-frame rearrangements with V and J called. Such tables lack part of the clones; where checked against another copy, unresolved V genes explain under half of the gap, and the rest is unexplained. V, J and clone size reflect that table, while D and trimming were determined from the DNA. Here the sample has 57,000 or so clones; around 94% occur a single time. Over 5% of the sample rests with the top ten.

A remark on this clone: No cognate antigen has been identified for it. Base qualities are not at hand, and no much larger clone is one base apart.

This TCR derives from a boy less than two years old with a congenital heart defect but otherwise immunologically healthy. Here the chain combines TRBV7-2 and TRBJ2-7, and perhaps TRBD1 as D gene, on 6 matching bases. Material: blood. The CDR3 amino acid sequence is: CASSLEGTIPSYEQYF. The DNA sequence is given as TGTGCCAGCAGCTTAGAAGGGACAATTCCTTCCTACGAGCAGTACTTC.